This T cell receptor (beta chain) emerged from a study of cytomegalovirus exposure and HLA in healthy donors. This clone came up a few times. The primer mix had 60 Vbeta and 13 Jbeta primers. Sequenced by immunoSEQ multiplex PCR; TCRdb stores in-frame clones only, minus some. In the table there are 99,000 or so clones, under 85% of which are singletons. The CDR3 spans 13 residues. V lost 3 bases and J lost 3, with 6 bases in between. CDR1 MNHNS and CDR2 SASEGT come from the germline V gene. What was sequenced was PBMCs. V usage is TRBV6-1 and J usage is TRBJ2-1; unclear D gene. This TCR was recovered from a man aged 25-45 years in good health and CMV-seronegative. CDR3 DNA sequence: TGTGCCAGCAGTGAGGTTAGCTACAATGAGCAGTTCTTC. This sequence encodes CASSEVSYNEQFF.